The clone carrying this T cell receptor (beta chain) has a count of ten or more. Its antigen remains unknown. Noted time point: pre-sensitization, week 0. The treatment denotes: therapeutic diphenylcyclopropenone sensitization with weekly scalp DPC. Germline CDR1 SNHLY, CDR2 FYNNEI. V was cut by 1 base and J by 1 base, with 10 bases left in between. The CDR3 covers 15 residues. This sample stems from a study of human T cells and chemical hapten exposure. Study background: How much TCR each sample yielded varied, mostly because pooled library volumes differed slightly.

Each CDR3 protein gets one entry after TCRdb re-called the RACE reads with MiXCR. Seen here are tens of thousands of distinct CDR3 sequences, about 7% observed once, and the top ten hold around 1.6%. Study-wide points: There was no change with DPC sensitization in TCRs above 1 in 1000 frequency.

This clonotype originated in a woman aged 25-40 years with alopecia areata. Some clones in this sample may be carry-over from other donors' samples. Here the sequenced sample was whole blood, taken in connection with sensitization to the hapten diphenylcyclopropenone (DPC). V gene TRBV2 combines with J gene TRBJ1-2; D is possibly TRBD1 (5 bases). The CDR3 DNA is TGTGCCAGCAGTGAAGGGCAGGGAGGTAACTATGGCTACACCTTC. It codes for CASSEGQGGNYGYTF.